The source of this TCR beta chain is a study of blood T cell repertoires in COVID-19. About the study: Material from acute and convalescent COVID-19 was sourced from the United States, Italy and Spain.

Data came from immunoSEQ multiplex PCR; TCRdb stores just in-frame clones and leaves some out. The sample has 150,000 to 180,000 clones, 76% seen once. V lost 8 bases, J lost 6 bases, and 8 bases stayed unmatched. Germline lookup yields CDR1 MNHEY and CDR2 SVGAGI. The CDR3 covers 14 residues. The J gene is TRBJ1-4, the V gene TRBV6-5; 8 bases agree with TRBD1. This clonotype was sampled from a woman older than 75 with acute or convalescent COVID-19. Sequencing input: peripheral blood. Here the CDR3 reads CASGAGTGDEKLFF. In DNA, the CDR3 is TGTGCCAGCGGAGCCGGGACAGGTGATGAAAAACTGTTTTTT.